This entry lists 29 T cell receptor beta chains sequenced from one sample in a study of blood T cell repertoires in COVID-19. Repertoires were generated with immunoSEQ multiplex PCR, while TCRdb's copy carries only in-frame clones and drops some. Of some 150,000 clones in the sample, 84% were seen once. Sequencing used peripheral blood. The receptors shown here come from a man in his 70s with acute or convalescent COVID-19.

The chain uses TRBV19 and TRBJ1-6; the D gene is possibly TRBD1 (5 bases). This CDR3 region has 16 residues. Per germline, CDR1 LNHDA and CDR2 SQIVND (reference sequence). The V end was cut by 10 bases, the J end by 3 bases, with 19 bases between. CDR3 in amino acids: CATTPGVGGYNSPLHF. The CDR3 DNA reads TGTGCCACCACTCCGGGGGTCGGAGGCTATAATTCACCCCTCCACTTT.

The chain links TRBV5-1 to TRBJ1-2, with D maybe TRBD1 (5 bases). CDR3 length: 14 residues. The germline CDR1 and CDR2 sequences are SGHRS and YFSETQ. Trimming stripped 4 bases from V and 5 bases from J, with 15 bases between. DNA of the CDR3: TGCGCCAGCAGCGGGCAGGGAAATACATATGGCTACACCTTC. The encoded protein is CASSGQGNTYGYTF.

This clone appeared once. V and J are TRBV19 and TRBJ1-5; D not resolved. CDR1 LNHDA and CDR2 SQIVND come from the germline V gene (reference sequence). With 5 bases removed from V and 5 bases from J, the gap between germline ends came to 16 bases. The CDR3 covers 15 residues. CDR3 bases: TGTGCCAGTAGTGACCGGGGAGGGTACCATCAGCCCCAGCATTTT. It specifies CASSDRGGYHQPQHF.

The chain links TRBV6-1 to TRBJ2-5; TRBD2 matches at 9 bases. The CDR3 has 16 residues. Germline values: CDR1 MNHNS, CDR2 SASEGT. Unmatched junction bases numbered 5, after V lost 1 base and J lost 2 bases. CDR3 sequence reads: CASSEGSAGGQETQYF. CDR3 DNA sequence: TGTGCCAGCAGTGAAGGTTCGGCGGGGGGGCAAGAGACCCAGTACTTC.

The gene calls are TRBV10-3 and TRBJ2-1; tentatively, D is TRBD2 (6 bases). From germline, CDR1 is ENHRY and CDR2 SYGVKD. V was shortened by 3 bases and J by 6 bases, with 18 bases between the two germline ends. This CDR3 comprises 16 residues. The CDR3 here is CAISEGFGRTGNEQFF. CDR3 in DNA: TGTGCCATCAGTGAAGGTTTCGGGAGAACGGGCAATGAGCAGTTCTTC.

This clone was counted once. The chain uses TRBV19 and TRBJ1-2, with 7 positions matching TRBD1. Looked up from germline, CDR1 is LNHDA and CDR2 is SQIVND (reference sequence). This CDR3 has 15 residues. Trimming at V came to 3 bases and at J to 7 bases, leaving 11 bases not matched to a gene. The CDR3 region is CASSMYPTGIRGYTF. The DNA for the CDR3 is TGTGCCAGTAGTATGTACCCGACAGGGATCCGTGGCTACACCTTC. The whole variable domain, remainder taken from reference TRBV19 and TRBJ1-2, is DGGITQSPKYLFRKEGQNVTLSCEQNLNHDAMYWYRQDPGQGLRLIYYSQIVNDFQKGDIAEGYSVSREKKESFPLTVTSAQKNPTAFYLCASSMYPTGIRGYTFGSGTRLTVV.

The chain carries TRBV5-1 and TRBJ1-5, with 11 bases that match TRBD1. The V gene's germline CDR1 is SGHRS and CDR2 YFSETQ. Trimming removed 0 bases from V and 6 bases from J; junction bases left unmatched: 2. The CDR3 sequence is 15 residues long. The CDR3 is CASSLGGQGGQPQHF. The CDR3 DNA reads TGCGCCAGCAGCTTGGGGGGACAGGGGGGTCAGCCCCAGCATTTT.

This clone occurred a few times. This chain uses TRBV19 with TRBJ1-4; 9 positions agree with TRBD1. Trimming removed 5 bases from V and 7 bases from J; junction bases left unmatched: 8. Per the germline V gene, CDR1 is LNHDA and CDR2 is SQIVND (reference sequence). The CDR3 has 15 residues. The CDR3 DNA is TGTGCCAGTAGTCCTGCCCGACAGGGGGGTGAAAAACTGTTTTTT. Protein product: CASSPARQGGEKLFF.

The chain uses TRBV2 and TRBJ1-2; D is perhaps TRBD1 (6 bases). The length of the CDR3 is 14 residues. V shed 2 bases and J shed 1 base, with 8 bases lying between them. From germline, CDR1 is SNHLY and CDR2 FYNNEI. CDR3 region: CASSEQGLNYGYTF. The DNA for the CDR3 is TGTGCCAGCAGTGAACAGGGGCTTAACTATGGCTACACCTTC.

The rearrangement joins TRBV25-1 to TRBJ2-5; the D gene is possibly TRBD2 (6 bases). CDR1 is MGHDK, CDR2 SYGVNS, per germline. V was shortened by 2 bases and J by 5 bases, with 12 bases between the two germline ends. The CDR3 sequence is 14 residues long. CDR3 bases: TGTGCCAGCAGTGAACCGGGGGACGGGGAGACCCAGTACTTC. As protein: CASSEPGDGETQYF.

This chain links TRBV5-1 with TRBJ1-4; the D is unclear. The germline CDR1 and CDR2 sequences are SGHRS and YFSETQ. The CDR3 is 14 amino acids. V lost 1 base to trimming and J lost 8 bases, with 12 bases between them. CDR3 protein: CASSLSGFGEKLFF. The CDR3 DNA is TGCGCCAGCAGCTTGAGCGGGTTCGGAGAAAAACTGTTTTTT.

J is TRBJ2-7 and V is TRBV6-1; 9 bases map to TRBD1. V trimming: 4 bases; J trimming: 4 bases; junction bases outside the gene matches: 11. Germline CDR1 is MNHNS and CDR2 is SASEGT. This CDR3 is 16 amino acids long. The CDR3, as DNA: TGTGCCAGCAGTGGCGGGACAGGGAGGTTGAGTTACGAGCAGTACTTC. It is translated as CASSGGTGRLSYEQYF.

V gene TRBV5-8 combines with J gene TRBJ1-5; 12 nucleotides align to TRBD1. CDR1 is SGHTS, CDR2 YDEGEE, per germline. J gave up 5 bases and V 0 bases, and 3 bases lay outside the gene matches. The CDR3 contains 16 residues. CDR3 nucleotide sequence: TGTGCCAGCAGCTTGGAGGGACAGGGGGCTCATCAGCCCCAGCATTTT. Protein sequence: CASSLEGQGAHQPQHF.

The chain links TRBV6-5 to TRBJ1-1; no definite D call. Germline V gives CDR1 MNHEY, CDR2 SVGAGI. Trimming shortened V by 3 bases and J by 1 base, and 9 bases separated the two germline ends. This CDR3 region has 14 residues. CDR3 residues: CASSYGPANTEAFF. The CDR3 region has the DNA TGTGCCAGCAGTTATGGGCCAGCGAACACTGAAGCTTTCTTT.

V gene TRBV28 combines with J gene TRBJ1-2, with unresolved D. This CDR3 is 13 amino acids long. CDR1 and CDR2 (germline): MDHEN, SYDVKM. V gave up 7 bases and J gave up 2 bases, with 11 bases separating them. DNA of the CDR3: TGTGCCAGCATGGCGGCCCGAAACTATGGCTACACCTTC. Protein product: CASMAARNYGYTF.

This chain connects TRBV18 to TRBJ1-1; D perhaps matches TRBD1 (6 bases). Trimming took off 3 bases at V and 1 base at J, with 9 bases between the two ends. The CDR3 runs to 14 residues. CDR1 KGHSH and CDR2 LQKENI come from the germline V gene. The DNA for the CDR3 is TGTGCCAGCTCACCGGGACACTCGAACACTGAAGCTTTCTTT. Translation: CASSPGHSNTEAFF. Variable domain in full (rest from reference TRBV18 and TRBJ1-1): NAGVMQNPRHLVRRRGQEARLRCSPMKGHSHVYWYRQLPEEGLKFMVYLQKENIIDESGMPKERFSAEFPKEGPSILRIQQVVRGDSAAYFCASSPGHSNTEAFFGQGTRLTVV.

The chain links TRBV28 to TRBJ2-5, with 8 bases matching TRBD1. CDR1 is MDHEN, CDR2 SYDVKM, per germline. This CDR3 has 16 amino acids. With 5 bases clipped from V and 4 bases from J, the junction kept 12 bases outside the gene matches. This chain's CDR3 is CASSDTGGRGRETQYF. As DNA, the CDR3 is TGTGCCAGCAGTGACACAGGGGGTAGGGGTAGAGAGACCCAGTACTTC.

This sequence joins TRBV29-1 and TRBJ1-2; 8 positions match TRBD1. Germline trimming cut 7 bases from V and 7 bases from J; bases unmatched to any gene: 11. This CDR3 spans 13 amino acids. In germline, CDR1 is SQVTM, CDR2 ANQGSEA. In nucleotides, the CDR3 is TGCAGCGCCCGTGGACAGGGCGAGTCTGGCTACACCTTC. It specifies CSARGQGESGYTF.

This CDR3 reads CASSPTREGEAFF. The CDR3 DNA sequence: TGTGCCAGCAGCCCCACTCGGGAAGGTGAAGCTTTCTTT. The chain has TRBV3-1 (or the pseudogene TRBV3-2) and TRBJ1-1; D uncertain. Germline assignment: CDR1 LGHDT and CDR2 YNNKEL (reference sequence). Trimming cost V 4 bases and J 7 bases, with 13 bases left between them. The CDR3 totals 13 residues.

This clone was recorded once. The V and J genes are TRBV6-1 and TRBJ1-1; D not certain. The CDR3 is 12 amino acids. V lost 2 bases, J lost 7 bases, and 8 bases lay in between. Germline loops: CDR1 MNHNS, CDR2 SASEGT. CDR3 sequence reads: CASSENRFEAFF. The DNA of the CDR3 is TGTGCCAGCAGTGAAAACAGATTTGAAGCTTTCTTT.

This chain connects TRBV19 to TRBJ1-5; D may be TRBD1 (6 bases). The V and J ends lost 6 bases and 4 bases respectively, with 13 bases between them. Germline V CDR1 and CDR2: LNHDA, SQIVND (reference sequence). The CDR3 consists of 14 residues. The CDR3 reads CASREDRGNQPQHF. As DNA, the CDR3 is TGTGCCAGTAGAGAGGACAGAGGGAATCAGCCCCAGCATTTT. The full variable domain, completed using reference TRBV19 and TRBJ1-5, is DGGITQSPKYLFRKEGQNVTLSCEQNLNHDAMYWYRQDPGQGLRLIYYSQIVNDFQKGDIAEGYSVSREKKESFPLTVTSAQKNPTAFYLCASREDRGNQPQHFGDGTRLSIL.

The J gene is TRBJ2-4, the V gene TRBV28, with TRBD2 identical over 8 bases. The ends lost 6 bases at V and 2 bases at J; junction bases unmatched: 9. The length of the CDR3 is 16 residues. Germline-derived CDR1 and CDR2 are MDHEN and SYDVKM. The DNA of the CDR3 is TGTGCCAGCAGCCCCCTAGCGGGCGGGACCAAAAACATTCAGTACTTC. It codes for CASSPLAGGTKNIQYF. Combining the CDR3 with reference TRBV28 and TRBJ2-4 gives the whole variable domain DVKVTQSSRYLVKRTGEKVFLECVQDMDHENMFWYRQDPGLGLRLIYFSYDVKMKEKGDIPEGYSVSREKKERFSLILESASTNQTSMYLCASSPLAGGTKNIQYFGAGTRLSVL.

This clone was recorded only once. The chain has TRBV11-2 and TRBJ2-5, with 7 bases that match TRBD2. Germline V CDR1 and CDR2: SGHAT, FQNNGV. The J segment lost 5 bases and the V segment lost 5 bases, leaving 11 bases of the junction unmatched. The CDR3 totals 15 residues. The CDR3 DNA reads TGTGCCAGCAGCCTCAGGATCGTGGGAGGGGAGACCCAGTACTTC. It codes for CASSLRIVGGETQYF.

V usage is TRBV5-5 and J usage is TRBJ1-5, with 11 bases that match TRBD1. V dropped 3 bases and J dropped 3; count of bases not matched to a gene: 2. The CDR3 spans 15 residues. Germline CDR1 and CDR2: SGHKS and YYEKEE (reference sequence). The chain's CDR3 is CASSWGQGDNQPQHF. CDR3 nucleotide sequence: TGTGCCAGCAGCTGGGGACAGGGGGACAATCAGCCCCAGCATTTT.

The chain has TRBV1 and TRBJ2-7; the table assigns TRBD2, which was not confirmed against the DNA. TRBV1 is listed as a pseudogene. The CDR3 is 17 amino acids. CDR3 DNA: TGCACCAGCAGCCAACGCATACCGACTAGCGGGTACTACGAGCAGTACTTC. This encodes CTSSQRIPTSGYYEQYF.

Only a few counts were recorded for this clone. The chain carries TRBV28 and TRBJ1-1, with D perhaps matching TRBD1 (5 bases). The length of the CDR3 is 15 residues. V was pared by 6 bases and J by 1 base, with 15 bases between. The V gene's germline CDR1 is MDHEN and CDR2 SYDVKM. The CDR3 DNA is TGTGCCAGCAGGAAAGACGGGACTGGGAACACTGAAGCTTTCTTT. Translating it yields CASRKDGTGNTEAFF.

The chain is built from TRBV27 and TRBJ1-2; 9 bases line up with TRBD1. Trimming at V came to 7 bases and at J to 8 bases, leaving 14 bases not matched to a gene. The CDR3 runs 15 residues. Looked up from germline, CDR1 is MNHEY and CDR2 is SMNVEV (reference sequence). The CDR3 nucleotides are TGTGCCAGCACCCACGTGGGACAGGGCATGCGCGGCTACACCTTC. Translating gives CASTHVGQGMRGYTF.

The chain carries TRBV9 and TRBJ1-4; D not resolved. The CDR3 spans 13 residues. V dropped 3 bases and J dropped 7 bases, with 10 bases sitting between them. Germline V gene lookup returns CDR1 SGDLS and CDR2 YYNGEE. Here the CDR3 reads CASSAIDGEKLFF. CDR3 nucleotides: TGTGCCAGCAGCGCGATAGATGGTGAAAAACTGTTTTTT.

This chain connects TRBV7-2 to TRBJ1-3, with 9 bases fitting TRBD1. The length of the CDR3 is 13 residues. Trimming removed 5 bases from V and 7 bases from J; junction bases left unmatched: 3. Germline values: CDR1 SGHTA, CDR2 FQGNSA. The CDR3 nucleotides are TGTGCCAGCAGCCCACAGGGGGCGAACACCATATATTTT. Its translation is CASSPQGANTIYF. Complete variable domain (other parts from reference TRBV7-2 and TRBJ1-3): GAGVSQSPSNKVTEKGKDVELRCDPISGHTALYWYRQSLGQGLEFLIYFQGNSAPDKSGLPSDRFSAERTGGSVSTLTIQRTQQEDSAVYLCASSPQGANTIYFGEGSWLTVV.